This entry describes one T cell receptor (beta chain). Which antigen it targets is not known. No quality values exist for individual bases; no much larger clone is one base distant. This specimen comes from a study of shared clonotypes between healthy human individuals (dated by TCRdb to 2018 to 2020). With respect to the entire study: A couple of women and a few men aged 18 to 49 years were included in the cohort. For each donor, three plates each were used for CD4 naive and CD4 memory, two plates were used for CD8 naive, and one plate was used for CD8 memory. To estimate repertoire size and how much clonotype sharing occurs between individuals, the study deeply sequenced the blood TCR repertoires of roughly 5 healthy adults. To increase sequencing depth and limit assay-specific biases, different laboratories used diverse techniques to prepare libraries and sequence TCR repertoires. Between about 0.94 and 8.9 billion PBMCs per donor were obtained by leukapheresis. The research as a whole found: Because the study included a small number of donors, the genetic and exposure-history diversity represented was limited. Pairwise subsampling led to the expectation that sequencing depth would affect the degree of clonotype sharing among donors. Compared with non-shared clonotypes, the clonotypes found in all four sorted-subset donors had higher generation probabilities. Sampling was limited to blood, and TCR repertoires in tissue likely differ from TCR repertoires in blood. Naive subsets generally had larger estimated clonotype richness than memory subsets. Across several donors, approximately 5% of naive CD4, roughly 3.3% of naive CD8, roughly 2.2% of memory CD4, and under 0.45% of memory CD8 clonotypes were shared. Even with the large sequencing depth, rarefaction of the sorted-subset datasets indicated that sequencing was incomplete.

CD8 naive samples were obtained by positive selection for CCR7 among CD45RO-negative cells, yielding a CD45RA+CCR7+ population from which TemRA cells were excluded. The donors were healthy, HIV-negative adults with no recently reported acute infections or vaccinations. Every donor was a Caucasian adult residing in Nashville, Tennessee, USA. Blood was collected by leukapheresis, and PBMCs were isolated by Ficoll-Histopaque density gradient centrifugation and then cryopreserved in liquid nitrogen vapor phase. Analytical flow cytometry was used to check the purity and quantity of every magnetically sorted T cell population. From each sorted fraction, genomic DNA was isolated and quantified by UV absorbance on a Nanodrop 2000c. Cut back by 6 bases and 0 bases, the V and J ends lie 15 bases apart. The CDR3 spans 16 residues, from the cysteine through the phenylalanine. Of all the DNA, just the CDR3 is kept, 48 bases in frame from base 1. CDR1 MNHEY and CDR2 SMNVEV are derived from the germline V gene (reference sequence).

Using the deep immunoSEQ assay, multiplex PCR amplified TCR CDR3 regions from genomic DNA. For each cell subset, the extracted genomic DNA was distributed evenly across all wells of several immunoSEQ 96-well plates, and each plate served as one replicate. Each replicate PCR for sorted subsets received roughly 200 ng genomic DNA, equal to tens of thousands of T cell genomes. The purified libraries were quantified using a Qubit 3.0 fluorometer, sized with a Bioanalyzer 2100, and then quantified again using the KAPA Library Quantification kit. Every immunoSEQ 96-well plate was sequenced on a dedicated single-read 150-cycle Illumina NextSeq 550 flow cell. The authors processed their data as follows. Because only junctional sequences without quality scores were contained in the immunoSEQ output, filtering matching that applied to full-length reads could not be performed. To assign V/J genes and CDR3, sequences were annotated against IMGT germline references using PyIR, a Python wrapper for IgBLAST v1.9. Reads were removed for weak V/J assignments (E-value above 1e-6), missing CDR3, stop codons, out-of-frame junctions, or ambiguous translated residues. V3J clonotypes were defined as sequences sharing the same inferred V gene, J gene, and CDR3 amino acid sequence. Percentage overlap between repertoires was computed as shared unique clonotypes divided by the size of the smaller repertoire. Three approaches were used to assess repertoire richness: RTK rarefaction, the Chao1 estimator, and Recon v2.1 estimates of unobserved clonotypes. For all TCRbeta clonotypes obtained by the gDNA method from several donors, generation probabilities were computed with OLGA. TCRdb stores this immuneACCESS table with in-frame sequences only. Part of the clones is absent; in the studies checked, under half of the shortfall reflects unresolved V genes, and no reason is known for the rest. The V and J calls and the clone size are those of that table, but D and trimming were determined from the DNA. In this sample the table shows around 2.1 million clones, just over 90% of which occur a single time. The ten most abundant clones make up more than 1.5% of the sample.

The clonotype comes from a man younger than 35 in good health. Some clones in this sample may be carry-over from other donors' samples. Recombination joined TRBV27 with TRBJ1-5, with no reliable assignment of the D segment. The specimen was naive CD8+ T cells from PBMCs. The intended sense of this specimen's cell subset or site label: CD45RA+CCR7+. The DNA reads as follows: TGTGCCAGCAGCCTTTCCTCGGGCGATAGCAATCAGCCCCAGCATTTT. Translated, it reads CASSLSSGDSNQPQHF.